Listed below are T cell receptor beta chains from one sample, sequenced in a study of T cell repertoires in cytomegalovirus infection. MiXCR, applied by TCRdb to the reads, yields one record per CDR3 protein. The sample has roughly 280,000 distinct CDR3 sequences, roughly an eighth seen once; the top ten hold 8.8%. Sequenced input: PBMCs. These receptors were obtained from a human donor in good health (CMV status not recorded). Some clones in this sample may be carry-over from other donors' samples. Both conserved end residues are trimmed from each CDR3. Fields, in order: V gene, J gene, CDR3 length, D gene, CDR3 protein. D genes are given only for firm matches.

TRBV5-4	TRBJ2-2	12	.	ASSLEAHTGELF
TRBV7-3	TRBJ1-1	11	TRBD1	ASSPNRGTEAF
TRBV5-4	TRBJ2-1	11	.	ASSLEAWDEQF
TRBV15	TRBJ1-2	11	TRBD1	ATSTDRVYGYT
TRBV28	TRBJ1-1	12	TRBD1	ASSFYSGQLQAF
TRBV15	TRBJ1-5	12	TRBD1	ATSRGDRDQPQH
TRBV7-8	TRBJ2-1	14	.	ASSSLWEETYNEQF
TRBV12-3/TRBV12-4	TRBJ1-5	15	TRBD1	ASSFRDRARGYQPQH
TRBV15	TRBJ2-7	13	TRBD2	ATNLDTSGPHEQY
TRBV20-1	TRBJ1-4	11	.	SARENFVEKLF
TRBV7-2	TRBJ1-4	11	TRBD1	ASRRTGDEKLF
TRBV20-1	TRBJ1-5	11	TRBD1	SARTGVNQPQH
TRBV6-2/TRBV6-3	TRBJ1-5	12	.	ASSYMGGNQPQH
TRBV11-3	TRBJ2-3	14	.	ASSFAGRGRVDTQY
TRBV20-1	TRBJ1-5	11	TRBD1	SAETGDNQPQH
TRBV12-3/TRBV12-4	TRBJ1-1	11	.	ASSVDLGTEAF
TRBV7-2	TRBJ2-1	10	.	ASSMAGREQF
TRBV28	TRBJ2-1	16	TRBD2	ASSFGGPGLAGGGEQF
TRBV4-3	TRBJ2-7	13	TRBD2	ASSPGTSVTHEQY
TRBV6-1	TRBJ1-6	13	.	ASSVQGSYNSPLH
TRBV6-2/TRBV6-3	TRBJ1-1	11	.	ASSYSTALEAF
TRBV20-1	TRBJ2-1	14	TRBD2	SARGSGSSQNNEQF
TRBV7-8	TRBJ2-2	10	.	ASSLPRGELF
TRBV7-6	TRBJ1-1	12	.	ASMNPGVKTEAF
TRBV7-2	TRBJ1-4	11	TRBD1	ASSLDRGAGLF
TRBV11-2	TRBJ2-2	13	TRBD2	ASSFLVAGTGELF
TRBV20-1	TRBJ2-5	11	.	SATGIRGETQY
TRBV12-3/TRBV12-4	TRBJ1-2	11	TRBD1	ASTTDRGHGYT
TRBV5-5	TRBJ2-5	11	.	ASSLRLVETQY
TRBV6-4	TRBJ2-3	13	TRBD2	ASSSGAGEEDTQY
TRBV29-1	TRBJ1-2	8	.	SVAGWGYT
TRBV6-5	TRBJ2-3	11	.	ASRSDPTDTQY
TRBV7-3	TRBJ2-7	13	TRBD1	ASSVTGGWGYEQY
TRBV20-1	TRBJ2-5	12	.	SARAFIGQETQY
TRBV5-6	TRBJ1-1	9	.	ASSSEIEAF
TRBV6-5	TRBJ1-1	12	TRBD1	ASSRRDRYTEAF
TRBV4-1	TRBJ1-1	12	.	ASSHRTMNTEAF
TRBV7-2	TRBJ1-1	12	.	ASSQTAMNTEAF
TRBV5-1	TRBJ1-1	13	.	ASSLGVGRDTEAF
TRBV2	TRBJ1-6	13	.	ASSELGRVGSPLH
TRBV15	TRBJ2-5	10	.	ATSVRGETQY
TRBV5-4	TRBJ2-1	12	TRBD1	ASSTRDRGNEQF
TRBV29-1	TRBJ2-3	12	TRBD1	SVGVGQGTDTQY
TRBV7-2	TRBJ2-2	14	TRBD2	ASSFTSGVYTGELF